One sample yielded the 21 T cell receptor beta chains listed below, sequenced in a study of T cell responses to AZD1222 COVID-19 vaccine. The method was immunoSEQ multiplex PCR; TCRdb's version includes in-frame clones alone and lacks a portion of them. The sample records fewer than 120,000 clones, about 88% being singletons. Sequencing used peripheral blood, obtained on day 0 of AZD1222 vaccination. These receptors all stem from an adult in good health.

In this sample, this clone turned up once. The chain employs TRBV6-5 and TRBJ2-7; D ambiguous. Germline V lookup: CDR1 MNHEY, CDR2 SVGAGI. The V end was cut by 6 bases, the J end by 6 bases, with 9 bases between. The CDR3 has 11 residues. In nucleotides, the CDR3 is TGTGCCAGCAGGGTTGGGGTCGAGCAGTACTTC. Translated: CASRVGVEQYF.

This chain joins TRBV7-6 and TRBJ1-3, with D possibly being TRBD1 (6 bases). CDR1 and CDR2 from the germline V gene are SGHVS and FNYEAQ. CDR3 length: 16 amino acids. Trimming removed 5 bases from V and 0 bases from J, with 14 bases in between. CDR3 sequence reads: CASSLKDRSSGNTIYF. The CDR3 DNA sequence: TGTGCCAGCAGCCTGAAGGACAGAAGCTCTGGAAACACCATATATTTT.

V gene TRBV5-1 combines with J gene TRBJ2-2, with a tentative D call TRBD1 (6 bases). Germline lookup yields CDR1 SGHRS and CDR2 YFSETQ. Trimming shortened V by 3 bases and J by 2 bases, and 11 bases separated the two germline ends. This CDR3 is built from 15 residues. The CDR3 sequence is CASSWAGANTGELFF. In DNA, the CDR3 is TGCGCCAGCAGCTGGGCAGGGGCCAACACCGGGGAGCTGTTTTTT.

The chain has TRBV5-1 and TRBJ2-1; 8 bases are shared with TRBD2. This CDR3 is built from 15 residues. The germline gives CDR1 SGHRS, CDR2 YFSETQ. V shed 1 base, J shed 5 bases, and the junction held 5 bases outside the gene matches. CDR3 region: CASSLSSGSHNEQFF. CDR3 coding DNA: TGCGCCAGCAGCTTGTCTAGCGGGTCCCACAATGAGCAGTTCTTC.

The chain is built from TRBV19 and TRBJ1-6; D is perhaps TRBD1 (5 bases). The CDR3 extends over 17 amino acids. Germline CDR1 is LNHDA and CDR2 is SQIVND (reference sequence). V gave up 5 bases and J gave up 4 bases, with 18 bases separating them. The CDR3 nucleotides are TGTGCCAGTAGTCTCCCTGGCGGGGGAAGATATAATTCACCCCTCCACTTT. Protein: CASSLPGGGRYNSPLHF. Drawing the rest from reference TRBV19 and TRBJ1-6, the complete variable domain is DGGITQSPKYLFRKEGQNVTLSCEQNLNHDAMYWYRQDPGQGLRLIYYSQIVNDFQKGDIAEGYSVSREKKESFPLTVTSAQKNPTAFYLCASSLPGGGRYNSPLHFGNGTRLTVT.

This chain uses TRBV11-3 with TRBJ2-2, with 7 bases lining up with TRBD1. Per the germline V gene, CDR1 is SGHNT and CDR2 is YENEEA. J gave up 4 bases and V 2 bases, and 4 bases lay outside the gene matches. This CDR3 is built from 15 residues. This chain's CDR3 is CASSLRQGGTGELFF. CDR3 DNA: TGTGCCAGCAGCTTAAGACAGGGTGGCACCGGGGAGCTGTTTTTT.

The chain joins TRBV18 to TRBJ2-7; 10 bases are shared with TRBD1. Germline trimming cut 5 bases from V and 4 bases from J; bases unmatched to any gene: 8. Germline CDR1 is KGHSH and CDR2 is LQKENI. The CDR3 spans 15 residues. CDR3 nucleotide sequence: TGTGCCAGCTCAGCCCGGACAGGGGGAGAGTACGAGCAGTACTTC. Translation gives CASSARTGGEYEQYF. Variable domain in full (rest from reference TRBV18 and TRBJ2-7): NAGVMQNPRHLVRRRGQEARLRCSPMKGHSHVYWYRQLPEEGLKFMVYLQKENIIDESGMPKERFSAEFPKEGPSILRIQQVVRGDSAAYFCASSARTGGEYEQYFGPGTRLTVT.

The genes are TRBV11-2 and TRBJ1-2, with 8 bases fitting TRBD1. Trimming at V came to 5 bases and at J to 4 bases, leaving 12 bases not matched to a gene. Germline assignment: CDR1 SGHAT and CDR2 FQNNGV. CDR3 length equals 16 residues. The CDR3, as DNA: TGTGCCAGCAGCAGCCCGACAGGGGAATATAGCTATGGCTACACCTTC. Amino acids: CASSSPTGEYSYGYTF.

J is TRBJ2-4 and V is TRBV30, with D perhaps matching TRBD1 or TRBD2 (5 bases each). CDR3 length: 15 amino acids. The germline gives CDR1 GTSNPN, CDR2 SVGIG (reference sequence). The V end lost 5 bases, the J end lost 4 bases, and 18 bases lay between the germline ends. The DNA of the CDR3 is TGTGCCTGGGCCTTACAAGGGACCCGAAAAAACATTCAGTACTTC. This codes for CAWALQGTRKNIQYF.

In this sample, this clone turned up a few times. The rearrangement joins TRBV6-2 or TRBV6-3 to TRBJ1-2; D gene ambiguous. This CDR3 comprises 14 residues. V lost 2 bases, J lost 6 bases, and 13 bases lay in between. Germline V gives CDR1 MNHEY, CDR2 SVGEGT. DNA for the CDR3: TGTGCCAGCAGTTACCTTTCACTGTACGATGGCTACACCTTC. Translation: CASSYLSLYDGYTF.

CDR3 nucleotide sequence: TGTGCCAGCAACACCCGGGACAGGAGGTCTGGGGCCAACGTCCTGACTTTC. Translation: CASNTRDRRSGANVLTF. This chain uses TRBV5-6 with TRBJ2-6, with 8 nucleotides matching TRBD1. Germline V lookup: CDR1 SGHDT, CDR2 YYEEEE. V lost 6 bases and J lost 1; bases outside the gene matches: 9. This CDR3 contains 17 residues.

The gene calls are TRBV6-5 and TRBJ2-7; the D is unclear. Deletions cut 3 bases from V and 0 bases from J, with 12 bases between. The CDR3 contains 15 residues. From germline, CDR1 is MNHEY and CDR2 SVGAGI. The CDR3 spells CASSYERKPSYEQYF. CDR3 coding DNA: TGTGCCAGCAGTTATGAGAGGAAACCCTCCTACGAGCAGTACTTC.

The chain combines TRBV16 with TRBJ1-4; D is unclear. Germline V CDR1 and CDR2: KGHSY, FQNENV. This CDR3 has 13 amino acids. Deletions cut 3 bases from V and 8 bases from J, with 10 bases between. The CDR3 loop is CASSQSGREKLFF. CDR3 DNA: TGTGCCAGCAGCCAGTCCGGCCGGGAAAAACTGTTTTTT.

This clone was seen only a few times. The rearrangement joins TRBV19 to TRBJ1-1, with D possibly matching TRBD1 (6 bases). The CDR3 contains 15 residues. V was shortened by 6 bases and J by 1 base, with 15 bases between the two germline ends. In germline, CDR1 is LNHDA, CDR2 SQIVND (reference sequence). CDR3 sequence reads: CASRIRGGENTEAFF. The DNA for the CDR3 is TGTGCCAGTAGAATTCGAGGGGGAGAGAACACTGAAGCTTTCTTT.

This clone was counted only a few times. CDR3 loop: CASSLDSGRHSGNTIYF. The CDR3 nucleotides are TGTGCCAGCAGCTTGGATTCCGGCAGGCACTCTGGAAACACCATATATTTT. V and J are TRBV5-6 and TRBJ1-3, with D hard to call. V lost 0 bases to trimming and J lost 0 bases, with 13 bases between them. The CDR3 extends over 17 amino acids. Germline values: CDR1 SGHDT, CDR2 YYEEEE. Using reference TRBV5-6 and TRBJ1-3 for the parts outside the CDR3, the full variable domain is DAGVTQSPTHLIKTRGQQVTLRCSPKSGHDTVSWYQQALGQGPQFIFQYYEEEERQRGNFPDRFSGHQFPNYSSELNVNALLLGDSALYLCASSLDSGRHSGNTIYFGEGSWLTVV.

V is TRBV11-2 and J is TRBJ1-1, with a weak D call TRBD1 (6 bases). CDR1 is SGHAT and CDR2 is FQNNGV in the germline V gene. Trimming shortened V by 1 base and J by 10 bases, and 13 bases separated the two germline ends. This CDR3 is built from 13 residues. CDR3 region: CASSLAGEYVAFF. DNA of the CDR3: TGTGCCAGCAGCTTAGCAGGGGAGTACGTAGCTTTCTTT.

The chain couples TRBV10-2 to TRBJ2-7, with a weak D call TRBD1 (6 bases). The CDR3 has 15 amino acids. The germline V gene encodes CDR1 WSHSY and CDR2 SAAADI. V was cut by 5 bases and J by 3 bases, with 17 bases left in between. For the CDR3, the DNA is TGCGCCAGCAGTCAACCGACAGGCGGTGGCTACGAGCAGTACTTC. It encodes CASSQPTGGGYEQYF.

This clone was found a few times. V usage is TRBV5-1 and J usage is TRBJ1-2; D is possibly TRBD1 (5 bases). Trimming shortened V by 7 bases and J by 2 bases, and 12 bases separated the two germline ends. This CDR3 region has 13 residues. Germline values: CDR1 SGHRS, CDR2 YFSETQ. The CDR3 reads CASARDSNYGYTF. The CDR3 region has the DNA TGCGCCAGCGCGCGGGACTCCAACTATGGCTACACCTTC.

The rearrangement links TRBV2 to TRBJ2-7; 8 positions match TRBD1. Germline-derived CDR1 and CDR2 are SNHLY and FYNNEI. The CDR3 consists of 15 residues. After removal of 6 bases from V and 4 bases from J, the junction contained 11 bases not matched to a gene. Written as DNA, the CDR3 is TGTGCCAGCAGACCCGGACAGGGTGTTATTTACGAGCAGTACTTC. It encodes CASRPGQGVIYEQYF.

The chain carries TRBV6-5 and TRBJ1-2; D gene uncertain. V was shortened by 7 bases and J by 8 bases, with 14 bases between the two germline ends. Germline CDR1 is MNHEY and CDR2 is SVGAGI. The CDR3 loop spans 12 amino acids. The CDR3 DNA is TGTGCCAGCACGGACGGGTTGCGGGGCTACACCTTC. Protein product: CASTDGLRGYTF.

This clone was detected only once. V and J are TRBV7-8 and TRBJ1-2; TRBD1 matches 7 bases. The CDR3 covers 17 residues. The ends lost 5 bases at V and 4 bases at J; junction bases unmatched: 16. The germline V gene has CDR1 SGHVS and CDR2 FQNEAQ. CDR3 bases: TGTGCCAGCAGCCCCGGGACAGAAAGAGGGAGCGGCTATGGCTACACCTTC. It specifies CASSPGTERGSGYGYTF.